This TCR beta chain was captured in a study of blood T cell repertoires in COVID-19 (dated by TCRdb to 2018 to 2021). In the study overall: Samples from collaborators originated in the United States, Italy and Spain and spanned both the acute and convalescent phases of COVID-19. The prospective study material was composed of cDNA or gDNA derived from T cells, B-cell-depleted T cells, or PBMCs. The dataset comprised deeply sampled blood TCRbeta repertoires from subjects exposed to, actively infected with, or recovered from COVID-19. The repertoires were made available in a free public database intended to serve as a resource for research on the immune response to SARS-CoV-2. The samples were drawn from two sources: the first 160 participants of the ongoing ImmuneRACE study, and some 1,300 subjects contributed by 6 global collaborators. A de-identified subject ID, COVID-19 status, age in years and sex were almost always included in the sample metadata. HLA class I and class II types, where available, came from metadata supplied by the sample provider rather than from assay-based typing.

The immunoSEQ Assay, a bias-controlled multiplex PCR, was used to amplify TCRbeta CDR3 regions from genomic DNA. In the paper's pipeline: Within the assay, amplification of reference gene primers was used to estimate how many nucleated cells each sample contained. To quantify the absolute abundance of each unique TCRbeta CDR3 rearrangement, sequence reads were collapsed and filtered. Productive Simpson clonality was computed per sample as the square root of Simpson's diversity index over productive rearrangements. Sourced from immuneACCESS, this table was stored by TCRdb with only in-frame sequences that have V and J called. A share of the clones is absent; for the studies checked, an unresolved V gene accounts for under half, and the remainder has no known explanation. V and J calls and clone size come straight from that table; D and trimming were deduced from the DNA. The sample data list 78,000 or so clones, and 65% to 90% of these were observed just once. About 6.5% of the sample is taken by the ten largest.

The germline ends are 14 bases apart after V is trimmed by 6 bases and J by 2 bases. The CDR3 spans 14 residues, from the cysteine through the phenylalanine. The read is trimmed to its CDR3 DNA, 42 bases read in frame from base 1. Via the germline V gene, CDR1 is WSHSY and CDR2 SAAADI. Whole blood was collected in K2EDTA tubes by collaborating institutions according to the institutions' own protocols. For TCRbeta analysis, collaborator samples were shipped as frozen whole blood, as isolated PBMCs, or as DNA extracted from either sample type. To note about this clone: No antigen is known for it. Per-base quality was not reported, and no clone a single base away is much larger than it.

The study at large found these results: The quantity of clinical and demographic metadata differed by source and by participant and was supplied without curation.

Source material: peripheral blood. Recombination connected TRBV10-2 to TRBJ2-7; TRBD1 is a weak D gene call, 5 bases matching. The clonotype comes from a woman in her sixties or seventies with acute or convalescent COVID-19. The encoded CDR3 is CASRPPDSPYEQYF. The sequenced DNA: TGCGCCAGCAGACCCCCAGACAGTCCCTACGAGCAGTACTTC.